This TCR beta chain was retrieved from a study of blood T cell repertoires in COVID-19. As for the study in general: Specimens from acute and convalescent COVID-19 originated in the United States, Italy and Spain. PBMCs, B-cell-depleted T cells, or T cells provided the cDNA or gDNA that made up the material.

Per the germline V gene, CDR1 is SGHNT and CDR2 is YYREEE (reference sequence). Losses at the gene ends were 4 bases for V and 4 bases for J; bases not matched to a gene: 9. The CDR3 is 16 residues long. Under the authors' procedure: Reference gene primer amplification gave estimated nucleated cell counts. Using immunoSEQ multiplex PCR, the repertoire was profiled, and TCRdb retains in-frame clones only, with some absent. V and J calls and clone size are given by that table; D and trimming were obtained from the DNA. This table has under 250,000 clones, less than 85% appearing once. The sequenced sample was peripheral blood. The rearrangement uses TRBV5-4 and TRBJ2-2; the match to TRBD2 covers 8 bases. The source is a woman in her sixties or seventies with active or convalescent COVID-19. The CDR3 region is CASSTLAAWGTGELFF. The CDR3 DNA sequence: TGTGCCAGCAGCACACTAGCGGCATGGGGCACCGGGGAGCTGTTTTTT.